This T cell receptor (beta chain) was observed in a study of glioma-infiltrating T cells after dendritic cell vaccination. As for the study in general: Monocyte-derived dendritic cells, cultured 7 to 8 days with IL-4 and GM-CSF, were pulsed with autologous tumor lysate.

The PCR used 60 V beta and 13 J beta primers. Method: immunoSEQ multiplex PCR; TCRdb's copy keeps in-frame clones and lacks some. The sample contains more than 100,000 clones, approximately 80% of which appear only once. None of the glioblastoma patients had an isocitrate dehydrogenase mutation. Germline V gene lookup returns CDR1 SGHRS and CDR2 YFSETQ. The CDR3 has 15 amino acids. V was pared by 0 bases and J by 5 bases, with 11 bases between. This clonotype was obtained from a human donor with glioblastoma. The V and J genes are TRBV5-1 and TRBJ1-4; tentative D call: TRBD1 (5 bases). Sequencing was performed on blood, taken before dendritic cell vaccination. As DNA, the CDR3 is TGCGCCAGCAGCTTGGCAGTAGGGGCGAATGAAAAACTGTTTTTT. Translation: CASSLAVGANEKLFF.